The TCR beta chain described here comes from a study of blood T cell repertoires in COVID-19 (dated by TCRdb to 2019 to 2021). Background on the whole study: Samples covering the acute and convalescent phases of COVID-19 were provided by collaborators in the United States, Italy and Spain. The material from the prospective study consisted of cDNA or gDNA derived from T cells, B-cell-depleted T cells, or PBMCs. Subjects who had been exposed to COVID-19, were actively infected with it, or had recovered from it provided the deeply sampled blood TCRbeta repertoires that made up the dataset. The repertoires were released in a freely available public database intended as a resource for research on the immune response to SARS-CoV-2. The samples were drawn from the first 160 participants of the ongoing ImmuneRACE study and from under 1,500 subjects provided by 6 global collaborators. The sample metadata nearly always contained a de-identified subject ID, COVID-19 status, age in years and sex. HLA class I and class II types, where available, came from metadata supplied by the sample provider rather than from assay-based typing.

In the prospective study, participants were about 18 to 100 years old, resided in about two dozen geographic areas of the United States, and were enrolled through a virtual design. In the prospective study, participants were assigned to cohorts based on the clinical history participants reported in a screening survey and a study questionnaire. ImmuneRACE Cohort 3 recovered participants were defined by two consecutive negative NP/OP PCR tests, healthcare professional clearance, or symptom resolution. Each participant in the prospective study had whole blood, serum and a nasopharyngeal or oropharyngeal swab collected by mobile phlebotomists. Over an approximately 2-month period, participants in the prospective study had the option of providing additional blood draws and questionnaires. Before DNA extraction, blood samples from the prospective study were shipped at room temperature or frozen. Reading from cysteine to phenylalanine, the CDR3 counts 15 amino acids. The retained sequence is limited to the CDR3, 45 bases, with the frame set at the first base. Deletion took 5 bases off V and 0 bases off J, with a span of 8 bases between the germline ends. The germline V gene provides CDR1 MNHEY and CDR2 SVGAGI.

TCRbeta CDR3 regions were amplified from genomic DNA using the immunoSEQ Assay, a bias-controlled multiplex PCR. As for the authors' bioinformatics: The number of nucleated cells in each sample was estimated from the amplification of reference gene primers within the assay. To quantify the absolute abundance of each unique TCRbeta CDR3 rearrangement, sequence reads were collapsed and filtered. Productive Simpson clonality was computed per sample as the square root of Simpson's diversity index over productive rearrangements. The table comes from immuneACCESS by way of TCRdb, which keeps in-frame sequences with V and J called. Part of the clones is missing from these tables; in studies checked, under half for an unresolved V gene and the rest for unknown reasons. Clone size and V and J calls were adopted from that table, with D and trimming inferred from the DNA. This sample lists around 170,000 clones; around 88% were detected once. The ten largest clones capture about 9.7% of the sample.

Worth noting for this clone: What antigen it recognizes has not been identified. No per-base quality is available; no much larger clone lies one base away.

Points the paper makes about the study in general: The amount of clinical and demographic metadata varied by source and participant and was provided uncurated.

The source of this sequence is a woman younger than 45 who had recovered from COVID-19. Material: PBMCs or T cells enriched from blood (not recorded which). Recombination joined TRBV6-5 with TRBJ2-6; the D gene is perhaps TRBD1, from 6 matching bases. The CDR3 protein is CASSLGGSGANVLTF. The base sequence is TGTGCCAGCAGTCTAGGGGGCTCTGGGGCCAACGTCCTGACTTTC.